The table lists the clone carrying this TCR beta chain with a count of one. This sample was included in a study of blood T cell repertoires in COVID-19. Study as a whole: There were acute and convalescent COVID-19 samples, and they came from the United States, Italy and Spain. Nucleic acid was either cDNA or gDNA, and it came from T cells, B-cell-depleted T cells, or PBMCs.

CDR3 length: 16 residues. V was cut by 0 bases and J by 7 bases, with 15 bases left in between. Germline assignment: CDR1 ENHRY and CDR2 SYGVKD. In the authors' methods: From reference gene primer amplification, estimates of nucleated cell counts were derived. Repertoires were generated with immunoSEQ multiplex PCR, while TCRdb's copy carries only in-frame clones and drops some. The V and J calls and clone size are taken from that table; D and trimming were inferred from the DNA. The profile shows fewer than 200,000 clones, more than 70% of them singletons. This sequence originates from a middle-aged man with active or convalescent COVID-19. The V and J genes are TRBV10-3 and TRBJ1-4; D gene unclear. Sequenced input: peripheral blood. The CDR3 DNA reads TGTGCCATCAGTGAGTCGACCTCGTCTGCTAGTGAAAAACTGTTTTTT. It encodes CAISESTSSASEKLFF.